In its sample, the clone carrying this T cell receptor (beta chain) was seen a few times. Its antigen remains unknown. These data belong to a study of response to subunit inactivated influenza vaccine. One entry per CDR3 protein, called by TCRdb with MiXCR from the RT-PCR reads. The top ten hold 1.9% of the sample, which has about 520,000 distinct CDR3 sequences, 25% seen once. The germline V gene encodes CDR1 WNHNN and CDR2 SYGVQD (reference sequence). This CDR3 contains 14 residues. V lost 0 bases, J lost 6 bases, and 8 bases lay in between. Findings and caveats of the study: Each seasonal flu vaccination may recruit only limited new T cells, authors suggested.

The TCR was taken from a man between 45 and 60 years old who received an inactivated influenza vaccine. The material was CD4+ T cells sorted from PBMCs, obtained about 5 days after vaccination. This chain links TRBV10-1 with TRBJ2-2; D gene unclear. In DNA form, the CDR3 reads TGCGCCAGCAGTGAGTCAATGGCACCCGGGGAGCTGTTTTTT. It encodes CASSESMAPGELFF.